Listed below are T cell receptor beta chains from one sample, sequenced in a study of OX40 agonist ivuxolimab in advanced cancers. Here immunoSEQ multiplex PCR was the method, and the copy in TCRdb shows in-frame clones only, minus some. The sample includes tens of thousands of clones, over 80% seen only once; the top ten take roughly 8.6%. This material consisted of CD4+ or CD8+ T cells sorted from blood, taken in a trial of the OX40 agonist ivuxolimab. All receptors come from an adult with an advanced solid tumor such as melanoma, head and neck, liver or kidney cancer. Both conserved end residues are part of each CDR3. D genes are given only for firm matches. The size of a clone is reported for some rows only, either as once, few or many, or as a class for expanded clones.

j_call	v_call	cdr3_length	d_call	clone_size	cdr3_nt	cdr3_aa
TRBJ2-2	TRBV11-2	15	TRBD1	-	TGTGCCAGCAGCCTGCCGGGACAGGTCTCCGGGGAGCTGTTTTTT	CASSLPGQVSGELFF
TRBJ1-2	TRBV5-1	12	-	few	TGCGCCAGCAGCTTGGGTGTCTATGGCTACACCTTC	CASSLGVYGYTF
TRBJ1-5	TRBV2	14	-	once	TGTGCCAGCAGAGCTCAGGCTAGCAATCAGCCCCAGCATTTT	CASRAQASNQPQHF
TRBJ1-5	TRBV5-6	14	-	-	TGTGCCAGCAGCTTGGGAGGGGGGAATCAGCCCCAGCATTTT	CASSLGGGNQPQHF
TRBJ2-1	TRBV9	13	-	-	TGTGCCAGCAGCGTAGGACAGGTCCATGAGCAGTTCTTC	CASSVGQVHEQFF
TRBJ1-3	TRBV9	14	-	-	TGTGCCAGCAGCCCACAGGTCTCTGGAAACACCATATATTTT	CASSPQVSGNTIYF
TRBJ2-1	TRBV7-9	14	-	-	TGTGCCAGCGATACGACTATTCATCCCAATGAGCAGTTCTTC	CASDTTIHPNEQFF
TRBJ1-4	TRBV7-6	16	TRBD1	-	TGTGCCAGCAGCCCAAAAGGGACAGAGACTAATGAAAAACTGTTTTTT	CASSPKGTETNEKLFF
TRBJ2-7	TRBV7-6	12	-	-	TGTGCCAGCAGCCCGCCCGGGAACGAGCAGTACTTC	CASSPPGNEQYF
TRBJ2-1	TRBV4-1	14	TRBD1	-	TGCGCCAGCAGCCAAGAAACAGGGGTGACAGAGCAGTTCTTC	CASSQETGVTEQFF
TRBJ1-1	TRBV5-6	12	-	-	TGTGCCAGCAGCTTGGGGGTTATTGAAGCTTTCTTT	CASSLGVIEAFF
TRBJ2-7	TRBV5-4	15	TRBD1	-	TGTGCCAGCAGCTTGGGTCAGGGGGTGTCCTACGAGCAGTACTTC	CASSLGQGVSYEQYF
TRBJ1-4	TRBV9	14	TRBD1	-	TGTGCCAGCAGCGAACAGGGGGCCGATGAAAAACTGTTTTTT	CASSEQGADEKLFF
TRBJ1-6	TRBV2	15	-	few	TGTGCCAGCAGGGTGGCAGTGACGGGGGACTCACCCCTCCACTTT	CASRVAVTGDSPLHF
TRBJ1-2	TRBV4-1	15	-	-	TGCGCCAGCAGCCAAGTAACAGCCTCTGCCTATGGCTACACCTTC	CASSQVTASAYGYTF
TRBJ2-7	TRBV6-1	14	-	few	TGTGCCAGCAGTGAAGCCTCTCCAGCGCTCGAGCAGTACTTC	CASSEASPALEQYF
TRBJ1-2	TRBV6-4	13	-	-	TGCGCCAGCAGTGACTTGGGGGGTTATGGCTACACCTTC	CASSDLGGYGYTF
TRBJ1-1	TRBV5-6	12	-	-	TGTGCCAGCAGCACCCGGGGCACTGAAGCTTTCTTT	CASSTRGTEAFF
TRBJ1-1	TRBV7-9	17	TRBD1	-	TGTGCCAGCAGCTTCCCTAGACAGGGGCAAATGAACACTGAAGCTTTCTTT	CASSFPRQGQMNTEAFF
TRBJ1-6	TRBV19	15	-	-	TGTGCCAGTAGTATTACCAGGATTGACTTGTCACCCCTCCACTTT	CASSITRIDLSPLHF
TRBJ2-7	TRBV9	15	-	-	TGTGCCAGCAGCGTCGGGTCCCCCTTCTCCTACGAGCAGTACTTC	CASSVGSPFSYEQYF
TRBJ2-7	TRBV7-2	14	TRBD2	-	TGTGCCAGCGGTAGCGGGGGGCGGACCTACGAGCAGTACTTC	CASGSGGRTYEQYF
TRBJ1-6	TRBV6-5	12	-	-	TGTGCCAGCAGACAGCTCGGTTCACCCCTCCACTTT	CASRQLGSPLHF
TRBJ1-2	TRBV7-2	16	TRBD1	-	TGTGCCAGCAGCCCGTCCCCGACAGGGCTACCCTATGGCTACACCTTC	CASSPSPTGLPYGYTF
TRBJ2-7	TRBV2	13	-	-	TGTGCCAGCAGCGGACTGGGGGCGGGGGAGCAGTACTTC	CASSGLGAGEQYF
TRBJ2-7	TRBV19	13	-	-	TGTGCCAGTAGTTTCCCGGGCAGCTACGAGCAGTACTTC	CASSFPGSYEQYF
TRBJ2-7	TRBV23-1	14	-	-	TGCGCCAGCAGTCTCCCAGGGCGCTGCTACGAGCAGTACTTC	CASSLPGRCYEQYF
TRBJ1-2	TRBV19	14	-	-	TGTGCCAGTAGCCTACAGGAGGTCGGCTATGGCTACACCTTC	CASSLQEVGYGYTF
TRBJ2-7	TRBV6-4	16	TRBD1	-	TGTGCCAGCCCACTGCCCCTGGGACAGGGCAGCCGGGCAGAGTACTTC	CASPLPLGQGSRAEYF
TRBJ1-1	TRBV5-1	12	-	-	TGCGCCAGCAGCACAGGGTACACTGAAGCTTTCTTT	CASSTGYTEAFF
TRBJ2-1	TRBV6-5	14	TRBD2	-	TGTGCCAGCAGTTATCTAGCGGGGTACAATGAGCAGTTCTTC	CASSYLAGYNEQFF
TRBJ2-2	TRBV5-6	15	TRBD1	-	TGTGCCAGCAGCTTTGGGACAGCGGCCTCCGGGGAGCTGTTTTTT	CASSFGTAASGELFF
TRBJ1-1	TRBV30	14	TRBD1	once	TGTGCCTGGAGTAAACAGGGGGAAGACACTGAAGCTTTCTTT	CAWSKQGEDTEAFF
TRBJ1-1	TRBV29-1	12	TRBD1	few	TGCAGCCTTCGACAGGGTGACGCTGAAGCTTTCTTT	CSLRQGDAEAFF
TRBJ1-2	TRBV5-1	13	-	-	TGCGCCAGCAGCTTGGATGGCTTAGCGGGCTACACCTTC	CASSLDGLAGYTF
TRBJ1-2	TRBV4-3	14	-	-	TGCGCCAGCACTTCTGCTCCGGGGTCTGGCGGCTACACCTTC	CASTSAPGSGGYTF
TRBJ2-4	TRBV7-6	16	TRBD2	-	TGTGCCAGCAGCTTTTCTAGCGGGGGGGCCGGAAACATTCAGTACTTC	CASSFSSGGAGNIQYF
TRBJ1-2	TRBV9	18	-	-	TGTGCCAGCAGCGCACAGATCGTTAACACCTCGAGGGGCTATGGCTACACCTTC	CASSAQIVNTSRGYGYTF
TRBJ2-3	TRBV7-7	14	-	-	TGTGCTAGCAGCTTAGTTTTGGGGGCAGATACGCAGTATTTT	CASSLVLGADTQYF
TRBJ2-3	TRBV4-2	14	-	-	TGTGCCAGCAGCCAGACGACTTCGACAGATACGCAGTATTTT	CASSQTTSTDTQYF
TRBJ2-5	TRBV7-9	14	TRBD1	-	TGTGCCAGCAGCTTTTCAGGGGGCATCGAGACCCAGTACTTC	CASSFSGGIETQYF
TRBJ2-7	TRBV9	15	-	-	TGTGCCAGCAGCGTGGGGGACTGGATTACCTACGAGCAGTACTTC	CASSVGDWITYEQYF
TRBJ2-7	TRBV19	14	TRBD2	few	TGTGCCAGTAGTACCTGGGGGGGAGACTACGAGCAGTACTTC	CASSTWGGDYEQYF
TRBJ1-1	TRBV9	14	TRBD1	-	TGTGCCAGCAGCGCTCTACAGGGGTACACTGAAGCTTTCTTT	CASSALQGYTEAFF
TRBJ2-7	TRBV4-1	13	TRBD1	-	TGCGCCAGCAGCGCGGGACAGGGTTTTGAGCAGTACTTC	CASSAGQGFEQYF
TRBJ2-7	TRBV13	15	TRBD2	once	TGTGCCAGCAGCTTAGGATACACAGCGGGGGACGAGCAGTACTTC	CASSLGYTAGDEQYF
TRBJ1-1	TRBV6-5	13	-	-	TGTGCCAGCAGCAGCTCCCTGAACACTGAAGCTTTCTTT	CASSSSLNTEAFF
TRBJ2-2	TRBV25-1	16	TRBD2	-	TGTGCCAGCAGTGAGAGAGAGGGACTAGAATCTGGGGAGCTGTTTTTT	CASSEREGLESGELFF
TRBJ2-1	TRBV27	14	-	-	TGTGCCAGCAGTTTTTATGGGCCCTACAATGAGCAGTTCTTC	CASSFYGPYNEQFF
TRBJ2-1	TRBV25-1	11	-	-	TGTGCCAGCAGTTCCCCCGGTGGGCAGTTCTTC	CASSSPGGQFF
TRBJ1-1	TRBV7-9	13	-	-	TGTGCCAGCAGCACTGGACAGAACACTGAAGCTTTCTTT	CASSTGQNTEAFF
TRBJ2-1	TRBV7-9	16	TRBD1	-	TGTGCCAGCAGCTTGACAGGGGGCGCCCCCTACAATGAGCAGTTCTTC	CASSLTGGAPYNEQFF
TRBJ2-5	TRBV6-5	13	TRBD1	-	TGTGCCAGCAGTCCAGGGGGCGCAGAGACCCAGTACTTC	CASSPGGAETQYF
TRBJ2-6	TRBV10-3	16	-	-	TGTGCCATCAGTGAGTATGGGAACTCTGGGGCCAACGTCCTGACTTTC	CAISEYGNSGANVLTF